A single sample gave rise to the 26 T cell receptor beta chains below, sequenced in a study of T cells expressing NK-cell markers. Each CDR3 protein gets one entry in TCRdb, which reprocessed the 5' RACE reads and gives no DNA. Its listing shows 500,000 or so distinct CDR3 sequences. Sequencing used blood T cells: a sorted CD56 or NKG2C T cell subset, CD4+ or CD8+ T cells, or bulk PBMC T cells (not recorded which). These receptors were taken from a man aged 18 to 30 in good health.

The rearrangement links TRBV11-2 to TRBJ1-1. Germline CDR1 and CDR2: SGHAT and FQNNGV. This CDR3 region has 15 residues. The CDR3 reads CASSLSRILGTEAFF.

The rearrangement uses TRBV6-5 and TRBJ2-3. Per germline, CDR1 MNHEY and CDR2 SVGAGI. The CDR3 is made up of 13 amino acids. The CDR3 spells CASSYTAVDTQYF.

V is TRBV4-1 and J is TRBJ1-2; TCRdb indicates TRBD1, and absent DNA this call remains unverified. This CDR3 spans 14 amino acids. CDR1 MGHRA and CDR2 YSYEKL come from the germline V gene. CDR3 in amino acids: CASSQRFRGRGYTF.

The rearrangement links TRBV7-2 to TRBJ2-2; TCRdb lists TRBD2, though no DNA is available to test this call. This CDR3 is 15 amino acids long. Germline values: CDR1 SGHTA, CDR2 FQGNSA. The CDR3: CASTSQAGGTGELFF.

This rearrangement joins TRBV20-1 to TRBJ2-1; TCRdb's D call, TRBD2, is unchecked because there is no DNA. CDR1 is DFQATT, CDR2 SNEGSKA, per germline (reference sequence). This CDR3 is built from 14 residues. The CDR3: CSARDPLKYNEQFF.

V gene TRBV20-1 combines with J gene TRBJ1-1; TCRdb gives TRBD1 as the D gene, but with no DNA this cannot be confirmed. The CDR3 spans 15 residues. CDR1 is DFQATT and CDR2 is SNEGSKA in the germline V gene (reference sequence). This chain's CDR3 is CSAGRTGTLNTEAFF.

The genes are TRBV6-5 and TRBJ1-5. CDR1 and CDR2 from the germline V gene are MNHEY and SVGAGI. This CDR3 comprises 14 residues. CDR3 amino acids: CASRGVDSNQPQHF.

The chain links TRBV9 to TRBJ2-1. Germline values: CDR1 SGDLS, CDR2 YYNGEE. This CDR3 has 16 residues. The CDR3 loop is CASSEIRFETYNEQFF.

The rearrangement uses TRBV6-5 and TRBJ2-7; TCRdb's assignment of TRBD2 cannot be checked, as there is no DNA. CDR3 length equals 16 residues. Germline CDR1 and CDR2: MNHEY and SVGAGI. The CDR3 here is CASSYSTSGGPYEQYF.

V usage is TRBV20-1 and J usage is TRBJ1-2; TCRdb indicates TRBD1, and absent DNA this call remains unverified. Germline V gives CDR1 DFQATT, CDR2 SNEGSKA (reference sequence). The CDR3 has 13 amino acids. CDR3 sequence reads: CSATGTGDYGYTF.

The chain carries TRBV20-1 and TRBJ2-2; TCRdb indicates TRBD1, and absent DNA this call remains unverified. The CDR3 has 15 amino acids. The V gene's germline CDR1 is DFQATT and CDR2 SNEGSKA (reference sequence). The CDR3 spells CSATLGGPDTGELFF.

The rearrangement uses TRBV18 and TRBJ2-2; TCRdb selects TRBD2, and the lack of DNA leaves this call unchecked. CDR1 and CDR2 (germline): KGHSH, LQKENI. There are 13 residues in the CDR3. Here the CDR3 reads CASSGTPTGELFF.

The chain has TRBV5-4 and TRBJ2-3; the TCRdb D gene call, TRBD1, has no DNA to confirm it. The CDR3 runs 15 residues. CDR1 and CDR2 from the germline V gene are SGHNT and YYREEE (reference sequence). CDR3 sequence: CASSTGLASTDTQYF.

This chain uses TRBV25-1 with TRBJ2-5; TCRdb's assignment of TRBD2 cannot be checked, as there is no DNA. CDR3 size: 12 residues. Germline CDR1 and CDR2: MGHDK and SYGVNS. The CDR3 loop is CASDWEGETQYF. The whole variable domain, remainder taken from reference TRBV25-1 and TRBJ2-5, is EADIYQTPRYLVIGTGKKITLECSQTMGHDKMYWYQQDPGMELHLIHYSYGVNSTEKGDLSSESTVSRIRTEHFPLTLESARPSHTSQYLCASDWEGETQYFGPGTRLLVL.

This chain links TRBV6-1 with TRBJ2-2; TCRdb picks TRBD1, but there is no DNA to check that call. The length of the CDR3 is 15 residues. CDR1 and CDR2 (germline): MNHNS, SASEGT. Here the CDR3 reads CATNRAFPNTGELFF.

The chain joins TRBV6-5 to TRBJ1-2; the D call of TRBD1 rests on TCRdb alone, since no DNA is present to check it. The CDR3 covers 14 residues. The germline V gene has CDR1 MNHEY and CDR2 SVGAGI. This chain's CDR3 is CASSPGGGSYGYTF.

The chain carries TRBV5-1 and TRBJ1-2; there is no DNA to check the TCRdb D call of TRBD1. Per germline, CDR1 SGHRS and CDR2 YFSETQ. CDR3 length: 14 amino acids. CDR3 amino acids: CASSLSGQDYGYTF. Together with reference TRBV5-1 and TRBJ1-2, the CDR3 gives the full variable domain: KAGVTQTPRYLIKTRGQQVTLSCSPISGHRSVSWYQQTPGQGLQFLFEYFSETQRNKGNFPGRFSGRQFSNSRSEMNVSTLELGDSALYLCASSLSGQDYGYTFGSGTRLTVV.

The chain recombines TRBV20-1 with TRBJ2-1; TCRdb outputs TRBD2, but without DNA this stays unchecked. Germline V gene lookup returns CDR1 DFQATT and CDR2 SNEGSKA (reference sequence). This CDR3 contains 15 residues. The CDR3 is CSARATGLPQGGLFF.

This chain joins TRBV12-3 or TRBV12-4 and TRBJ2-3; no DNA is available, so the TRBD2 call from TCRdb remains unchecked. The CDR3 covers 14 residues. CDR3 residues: CASSLSPRQDTQYF.

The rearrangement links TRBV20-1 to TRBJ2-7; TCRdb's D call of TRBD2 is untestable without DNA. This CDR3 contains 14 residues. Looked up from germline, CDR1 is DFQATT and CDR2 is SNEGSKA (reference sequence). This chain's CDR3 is CSARDSGLAYEQYF.

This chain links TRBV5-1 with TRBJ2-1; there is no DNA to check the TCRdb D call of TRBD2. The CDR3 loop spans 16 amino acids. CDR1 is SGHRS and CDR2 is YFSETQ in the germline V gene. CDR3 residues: CASSSLAGGPSDEQFF.

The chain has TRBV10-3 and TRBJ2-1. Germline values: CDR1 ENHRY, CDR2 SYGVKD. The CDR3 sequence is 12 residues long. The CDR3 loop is CAISGVSNEQFF.

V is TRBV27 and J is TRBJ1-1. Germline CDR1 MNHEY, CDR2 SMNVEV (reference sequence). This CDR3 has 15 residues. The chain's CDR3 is CASSFSSILNTEAFF.

CDR3 protein: CASSGWDSPYNEQFF. V usage is TRBV25-1 and J usage is TRBJ2-1; no DNA is available, so the TRBD2 call from TCRdb remains unchecked. CDR3 length: 15 amino acids. CDR1 and CDR2 (germline): MGHDK, SYGVNS.

The CDR3 loop reads CASSLGQRGRMNTEAFF. V and J are TRBV5-1 and TRBJ1-1. CDR1 is SGHRS, CDR2 YFSETQ, per germline. CDR3 length equals 17 residues.

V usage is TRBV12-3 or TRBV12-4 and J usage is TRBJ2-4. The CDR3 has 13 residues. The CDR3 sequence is CASSLVARDIQYF.